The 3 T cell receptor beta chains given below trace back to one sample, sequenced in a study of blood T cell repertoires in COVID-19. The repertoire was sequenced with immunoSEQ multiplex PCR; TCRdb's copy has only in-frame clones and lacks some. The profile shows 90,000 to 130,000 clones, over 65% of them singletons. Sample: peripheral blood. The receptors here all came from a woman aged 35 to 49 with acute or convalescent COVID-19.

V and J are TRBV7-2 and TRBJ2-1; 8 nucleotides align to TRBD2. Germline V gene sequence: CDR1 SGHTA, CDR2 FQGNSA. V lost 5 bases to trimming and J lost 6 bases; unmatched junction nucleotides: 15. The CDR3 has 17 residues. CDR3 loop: CASSHPYERGLSNEQFF. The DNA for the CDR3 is TGTGCCAGCAGCCACCCTTACGAGCGGGGGTTGAGCAATGAGCAGTTCTTC.

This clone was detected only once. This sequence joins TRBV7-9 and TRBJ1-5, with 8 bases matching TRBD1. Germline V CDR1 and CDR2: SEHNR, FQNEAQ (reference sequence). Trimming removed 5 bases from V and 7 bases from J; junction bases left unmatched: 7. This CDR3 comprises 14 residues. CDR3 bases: TGTGCCAGCAGCCCCGGACAGGGTGGACAGCCCCAGCATTTT. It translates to CASSPGQGGQPQHF.

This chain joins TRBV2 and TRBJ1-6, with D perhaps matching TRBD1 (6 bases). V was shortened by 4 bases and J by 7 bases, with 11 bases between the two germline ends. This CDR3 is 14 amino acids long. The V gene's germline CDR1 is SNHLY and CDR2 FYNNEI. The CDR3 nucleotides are TGTGCCAGCAGTGCGACAGGAGGAAATTCACCCCTCCACTTT. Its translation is CASSATGGNSPLHF.